The clone carrying this T cell receptor beta chain was counted a few times. CDR3 length equals 14 residues. Germline CDR1 and CDR2: PRHDT and FYEKMQ (reference sequence). Trimming shortened V by 4 bases and J by 8 bases, and 12 bases separated the two germline ends. From the RACE reads, TCRdb called clonotypes with MiXCR, one entry per CDR3 protein. Among over 55,000 distinct CDR3 sequences listed, around 10% were seen once. As to time point: patch test 3, about 24 weeks after DPC sensitization. Documented treatment: therapeutic diphenylcyclopropenone sensitization with weekly scalp DPC. The record originates from a study of human T cells and chemical hapten exposure.

The sample was whole blood, taken in connection with sensitization to the hapten diphenylcyclopropenone (DPC). The clonotype comes from a woman between 45 and 60 years old with alopecia areata. Some clones in this sample may be carry-over from other donors' samples. This chain connects TRBV13 to TRBJ1-6; weak D call: TRBD1 (6 bases). The CDR3 nucleotides are TGTGCCAGCAGCTCCCGGGACAAAGATTCACCCCTCCACTTT. This encodes CASSSRDKDSPLHF.